The sequence of this TCR beta chain was determined in a study of blood T cell repertoires in COVID-19. Across the whole study: Samples taken during acute and convalescent COVID-19 were collected in the United States, Italy and Spain. From T cells, B-cell-depleted T cells, or PBMCs came the material, which was cDNA or gDNA.

The authors' processing: Reference gene primer amplification gave estimated nucleated cell counts. Assay: immunoSEQ multiplex PCR; the TCRdb copy retains only in-frame clones and omits some. The V and J calls and clone size are taken from that table; D and trimming were inferred from the DNA. The sample lists around 180,000 clones, around 80% occurring once. The germline V gene has CDR1 ENHRY and CDR2 SYGVKD. The CDR3 totals 15 residues. The V segment lost 3 bases and the J segment 7 bases; nucleotides outside the gene matches: 5. The specimen sequenced was peripheral blood. V is TRBV10-3 and J is TRBJ2-1, with 11 bases matching TRBD1. The receptor was isolated from an older man with active or convalescent COVID-19. Here the CDR3 DNA reads TGTGCCATCAGTGATAGGACAGGGGGCATAAATGAGCAGTTCTTC. Its translation is CAISDRTGGINEQFF.